Each of the 8 T cell receptor beta chains below was sequenced from the same sample in a study of T cells in Graves' hyperthyroidism and ophthalmopathy. Using RNA transcripts as the source, TCR beta CDR3 regions were amplified. The HTBI primer set drove a first-round RT-PCR of the TCR CDR3. TCRdb re-called the multiplex PCR reads through MiXCR, storing one row per CDR3 protein. The sample has 360,000 or so distinct CDR3 sequences; roughly 20% are singletons. Material: blood. The receptors were sampled from a woman aged 40 to 49 with Graves' ophthalmopathy.

This clonotype came up many times. V is TRBV2 and J is TRBJ2-5; possible D gene TRBD2, 7 bases. Trimming pared 7 bases from V and 5 bases from J, leaving 23 bases between. The CDR3 is 16 residues long. Germline V gene lookup returns CDR1 SNHLY and CDR2 FYNNEI. The CDR3 loop reads CASTLGGEGLLETQYF. The CDR3 nucleotides are TGTGCCAGCACCCTAGGGGGGGAGGGCCTACTCGAGACCCAGTACTTC.

In this sample, this clonotype turned up many times. This chain uses TRBV24-1 with TRBJ2-2; 10 bases match TRBD2. Per germline, CDR1 KGHDR and CDR2 SFDVKD. V lost 1 base, J lost 3 bases, and 1 base stayed unmatched. The CDR3 runs to 16 residues. The CDR3 spells CATSDLAGGDTGELFF. The CDR3 bases are TGTGCCACCAGTGATTTAGCGGGAGGGGACACCGGGGAGCTGTTTTTT.

This clonotype was seen ten or more times. The chain has TRBV6-6 and TRBJ2-7; 10 positions match TRBD2. The germline V gene has CDR1 MNHNY and CDR2 SVGAGI (reference sequence). The CDR3 has 19 amino acids. The V segment lost 6 bases and the J segment 0 bases; nucleotides outside the gene matches: 17. The CDR3 nucleotides read TGTGCCAGCAGGAAACTAGCGGGGCCGGATCTTAACTTCTCCTACGAGCAGTACTTC. It is translated as CASRKLAGPDLNFSYEQYF.

This clonotype has at least ten counts. V and J are TRBV6-5 and TRBJ2-1, with D uncertain. This CDR3 has 15 residues. With 3 bases removed from V and 0 bases from J, the gap between germline ends came to 9 bases. Germline CDR1 is MNHEY and CDR2 is SVGAGI. The CDR3 sequence is CASSYGQSSYNEQFF. In nucleotides, the CDR3 is TGTGCCAGCAGTTATGGGCAGAGCTCCTACAATGAGCAGTTCTTC.

This clonotype was seen ten or more times. The chain carries TRBV3-1 and TRBJ2-7; tentative D call: TRBD1 (5 bases). The CDR3 length is 14 residues. CDR1 and CDR2 from the germline V gene are LGHDT and YNNKEL (reference sequence). Trimming removed 3 bases from V and 3 bases from J, with 12 bases in between. The CDR3, as DNA: TGTGCCAGCAGCCAGGGGCACAGCTTCTACGAGCAGTACTTC. It codes for CASSQGHSFYEQYF.

This clonotype was seen a handful of times. The chain uses TRBV7-2 and TRBJ1-5, with 9 nucleotides matching TRBD1. The junction had 9 bases not matched to a gene; V was cut back by 4 bases and J by 8 bases. In germline, CDR1 is SGHTA, CDR2 FQGNSA. This CDR3 contains 15 residues. CDR3 in amino acids: CASSSDRGPKKPQHF. The CDR3 DNA sequence: TGTGCCAGCAGCTCGGACAGGGGTCCGAAAAAGCCCCAGCATTTT.

Many counts were recorded for this clonotype. The chain has TRBV13 and TRBJ1-1; tentatively, D is TRBD1 (6 bases). Trimming pared 0 bases from V and 3 bases from J, leaving 26 bases between. The CDR3 has 20 amino acids. Per germline, CDR1 PRHDT and CDR2 FYEKMQ (reference sequence). The CDR3 DNA is TGTGCCAGCAGCTTAGGGTCTGCTGGGGGGGACAACGAGGGCGACACTGAAGCTTTCTTT. It is translated as CASSLGSAGGDNEGDTEAFF.

This clonotype was counted many times. The rearrangement links TRBV27 to TRBJ2-7, with D tentatively TRBD2 (6 bases). Germline CDR1 and CDR2: MNHEY and SMNVEV (reference sequence). The CDR3 runs 13 residues. CDR3 DNA sequence: TGTTCAACCGGTGGGGCGGGATCCTACGAGCAGTACTTC. Its translation: CSTGGAGSYEQYF.